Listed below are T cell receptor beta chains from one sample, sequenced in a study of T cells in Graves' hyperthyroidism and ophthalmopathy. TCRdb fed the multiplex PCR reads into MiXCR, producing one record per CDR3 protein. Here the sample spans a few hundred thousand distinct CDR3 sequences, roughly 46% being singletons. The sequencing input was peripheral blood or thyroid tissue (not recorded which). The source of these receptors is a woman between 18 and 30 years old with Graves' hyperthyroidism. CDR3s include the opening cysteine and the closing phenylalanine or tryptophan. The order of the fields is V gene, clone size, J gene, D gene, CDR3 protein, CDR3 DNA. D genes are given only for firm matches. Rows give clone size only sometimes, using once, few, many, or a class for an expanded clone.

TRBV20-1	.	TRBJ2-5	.	CSGQRDQETQYF	TGCAGCGGGCAGCGGGACCAAGAGACCCAGTACTTC
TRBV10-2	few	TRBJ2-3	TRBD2	CASSGLAAVTDTQYF	TGCGCCAGCAGTGGGCTAGCGGCTGTCACAGATACGCAGTATTTT
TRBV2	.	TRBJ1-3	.	CASSHVLAGGPQETIYF	TGTGCCAGCAGCCACGTTCTAGCGGGAGGGCCCCAAGAGACCATATATTTT
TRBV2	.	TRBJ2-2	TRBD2	CASTAPGLATGELFF	TGTGCCAGCACCGCCCCGGGACTAGCGACCGGGGAGCTGTTTTTT
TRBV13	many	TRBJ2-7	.	CASSLRVASSYEQYF	TGTGCCAGCAGCTTAAGGGTAGCGTCCTCCTACGAGCAGTACTTC
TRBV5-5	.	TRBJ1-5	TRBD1	CTSSLDRGHQPQHF	TGTACCAGCAGCTTGGACAGGGGCCATCAGCCCCAGCATTTT
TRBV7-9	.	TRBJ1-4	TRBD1	CASPSTGAEIEQTNEKLFF	TGTGCCAGCCCCTCGACAGGGGCGGAAATCGAGCAGACAAATGAAAAACTGTTTTTT
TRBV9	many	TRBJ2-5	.	CASTRQVGGETQYF	TGTGCCAGCACCCGGCAGGTCGGTGGAGAGACCCAGTACTTC
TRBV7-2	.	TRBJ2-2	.	CASSFGRGRGTGELFF	TGTGCCAGCAGCTTCGGGAGGGGGCGAGGCACCGGGGAGCTGTTTTTT
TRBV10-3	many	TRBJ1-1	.	CAISEVGQMNTEAFF	TGTGCCATCAGTGAGGTAGGACAGATGAACACTGAAGCTTTCTTT
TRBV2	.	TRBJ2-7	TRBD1	CASSAIGTGGFYEQYF	TGTGCCAGCAGTGCAATAGGGACAGGGGGCTTCTACGAGCAGTACTTC
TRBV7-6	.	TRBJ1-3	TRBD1	CASSYDRGDTIYF	TGTGCCAGCAGCTACGACAGGGGAGACACCATATATTTT
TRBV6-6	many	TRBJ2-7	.	CASSLYPLSYEQYF	TGTGCCAGCAGTTTATATCCCCTCAGCTACGAGCAGTACTTC
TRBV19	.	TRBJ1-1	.	CASANGAMYTEAFF	TGTGCCAGTGCAAACGGGGCTATGTACACTGAAGCTTTCTTT
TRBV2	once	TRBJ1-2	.	CASSEGDPENYGYTF	TGTGCCAGCAGTGAAGGGGACCCGGAGAACTATGGCTACACCTTC
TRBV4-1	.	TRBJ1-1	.	CASSDGQKNTEAFF	TGCGCCAGCAGCGACGGACAGAAGAACACTGAAGCTTTCTTT
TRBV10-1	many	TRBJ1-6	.	CARGLGGSPLHF	TGCGCCAGGGGTTTGGGGGGCTCACCCCTCCACTTT
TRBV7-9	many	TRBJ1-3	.	CASSLEPPSGNTIYF	TGTGCCAGCAGCTTAGAACCTCCCTCTGGAAACACCATATATTTT
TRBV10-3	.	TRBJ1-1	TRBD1	CAITETGTGGDTEAFF	TGTGCCATCACCGAAACCGGGACAGGGGGCGACACTGAAGCTTTCTTT
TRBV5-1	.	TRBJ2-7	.	CASSLITDSPYEQYF	TGCGCCAGCAGCTTGATAACGGACAGCCCCTACGAGCAGTACTTC
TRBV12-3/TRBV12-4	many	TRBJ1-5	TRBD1	CASSQRTGNQPQHF	TGTGCCAGCAGTCAACGGACAGGGAATCAGCCCCAGCATTTT
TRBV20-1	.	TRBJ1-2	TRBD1	CSASVRGGGDPVNYGYTF	TGCAGTGCTAGTGTCAGGGGGGGTGGGGATCCCGTTAACTATGGCTACACCTTC
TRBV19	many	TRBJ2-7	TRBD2	CASSMVSGRALYEQYF	TGTGCCAGTAGTATGGTTAGCGGGAGGGCCTTATACGAGCAGTACTTC
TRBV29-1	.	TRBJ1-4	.	CSVEGTNEKLFF	TGCAGCGTTGAGGGGACTAATGAAAAACTGTTTTTT
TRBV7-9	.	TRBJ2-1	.	CASSLGLPNNEQFF	TGTGCCAGCAGCTTAGGGCTCCCGAACAATGAGCAGTTCTTC
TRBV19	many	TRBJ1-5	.	CASTPGRAASQPQHF	TGTGCCAGTACCCCTGGCAGGGCCGCGAGCCAGCCCCAGCATTTT
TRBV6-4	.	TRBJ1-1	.	CASSLRVAAEAFF	TGTGCCAGCAGTTTACGGGTGGCCGCTGAAGCTTTCTTT
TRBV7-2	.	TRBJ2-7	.	CASSLGVEVLDEQYF	TGTGCCAGCAGCTTAGGGGTCGAGGTTCTCGACGAGCAGTACTTC
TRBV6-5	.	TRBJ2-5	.	CASSSSTGQETQYF	TGTGCCAGCAGCTCCTCGACAGGACAAGAGACCCAGTACTTC
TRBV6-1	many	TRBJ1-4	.	CASSPGTGEKLFF	TGTGCCAGCAGCCCCGGGACGGGGGAAAAACTGTTTTTT
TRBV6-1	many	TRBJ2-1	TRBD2	CASSEGSGTYNEQFF	TGTGCCAGCAGTGAAGGTAGCGGGACCTACAATGAGCAGTTCTTC
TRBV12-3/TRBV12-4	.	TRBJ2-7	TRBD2	CASSLRASGRRYF	TGTGCCAGCAGTTTAAGGGCTAGCGGGAGGCGGTACTTC
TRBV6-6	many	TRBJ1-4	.	CASSPPFATNEKLFF	TGTGCCAGCAGTCCTCCATTTGCAACTAATGAAAAACTGTTTTTT